This T cell receptor beta chain was retrieved from a study of T-cell memory formation after mild COVID-19. This clonotype has a handful of counts. Trimming stripped 4 bases from V and 0 bases from J, with 11 bases between. This CDR3 spans 15 amino acids. Looked up from germline, CDR1 is SGHRS and CDR2 is YFSETQ. Each CDR3 protein is one row after TCRdb ran MiXCR on the 5' RACE reads. Counted here are around 400,000 distinct CDR3 sequences, 20% to 25% occurring once; the ten biggest clones make up roughly 9.7%. This chain connects TRBV5-1 to TRBJ2-4, with D perhaps matching TRBD1 (6 bases). The sequence came from an adult woman who had mild COVID-19 (a few samples of this study predate the infection). Cell type and time point are not known. The specimen sequenced was PBMCs or a T cell subset sorted from them (not recorded which). The CDR3 sequence: CASSPGDLAKNIQYF. The CDR3 DNA is TGCGCCAGCAGCCCAGGGGATCTAGCCAAAAACATTCAGTACTTC.